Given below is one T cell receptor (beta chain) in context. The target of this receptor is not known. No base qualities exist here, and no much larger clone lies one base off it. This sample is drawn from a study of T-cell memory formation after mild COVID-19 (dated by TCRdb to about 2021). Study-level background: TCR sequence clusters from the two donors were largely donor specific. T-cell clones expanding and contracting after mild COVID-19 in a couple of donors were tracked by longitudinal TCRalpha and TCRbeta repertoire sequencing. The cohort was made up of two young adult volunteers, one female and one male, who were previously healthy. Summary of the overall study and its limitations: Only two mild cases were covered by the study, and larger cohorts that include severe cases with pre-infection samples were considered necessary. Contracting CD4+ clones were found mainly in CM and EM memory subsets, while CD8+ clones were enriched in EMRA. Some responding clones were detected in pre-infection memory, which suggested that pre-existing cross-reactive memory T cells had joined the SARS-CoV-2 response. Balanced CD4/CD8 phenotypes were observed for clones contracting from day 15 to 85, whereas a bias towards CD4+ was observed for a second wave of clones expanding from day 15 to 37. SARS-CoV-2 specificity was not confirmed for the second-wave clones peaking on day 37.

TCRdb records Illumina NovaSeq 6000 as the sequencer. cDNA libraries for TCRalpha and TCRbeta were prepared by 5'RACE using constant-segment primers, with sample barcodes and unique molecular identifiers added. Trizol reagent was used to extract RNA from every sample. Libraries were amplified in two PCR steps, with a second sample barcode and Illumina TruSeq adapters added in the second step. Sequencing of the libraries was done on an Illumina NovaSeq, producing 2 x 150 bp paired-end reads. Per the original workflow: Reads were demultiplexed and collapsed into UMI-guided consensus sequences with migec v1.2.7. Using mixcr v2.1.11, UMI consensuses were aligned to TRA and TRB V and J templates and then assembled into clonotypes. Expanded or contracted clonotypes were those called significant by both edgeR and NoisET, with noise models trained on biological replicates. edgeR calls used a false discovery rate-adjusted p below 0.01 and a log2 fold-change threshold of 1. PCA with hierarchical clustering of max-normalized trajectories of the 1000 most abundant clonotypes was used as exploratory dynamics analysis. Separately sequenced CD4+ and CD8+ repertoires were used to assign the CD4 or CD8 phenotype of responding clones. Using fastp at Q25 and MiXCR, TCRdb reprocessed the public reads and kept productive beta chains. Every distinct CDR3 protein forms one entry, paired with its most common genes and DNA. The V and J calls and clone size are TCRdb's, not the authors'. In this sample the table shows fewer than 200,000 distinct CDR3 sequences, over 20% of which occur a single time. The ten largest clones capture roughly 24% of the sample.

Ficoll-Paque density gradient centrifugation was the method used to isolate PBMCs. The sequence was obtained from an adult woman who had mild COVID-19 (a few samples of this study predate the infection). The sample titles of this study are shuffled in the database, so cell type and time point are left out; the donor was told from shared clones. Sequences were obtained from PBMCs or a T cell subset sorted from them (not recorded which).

The CDR3 corresponds to CASSLALIAALREAGELFF. Read as DNA, the sequence is TGTGCCAGCAGCTTAGCTCTGATAGCGGCCCTTAGGGAAGCCGGGGAGCTGTTTTTT. The chain is encoded by TRBV7-9 joined to TRBJ2-2; the D gene is perhaps TRBD2, on 6 matching bases. The CDR3, cysteine through phenylalanine, is 19 amino acids long. The read is trimmed to its CDR3 DNA, 57 bases read in frame from base 1. Sequences SEHNR (CDR1) and FQNEAQ (CDR2) are obtained from the germline V gene (reference sequence). Deletion took 0 bases off V and 6 bases off J, with a span of 23 bases between the germline ends.